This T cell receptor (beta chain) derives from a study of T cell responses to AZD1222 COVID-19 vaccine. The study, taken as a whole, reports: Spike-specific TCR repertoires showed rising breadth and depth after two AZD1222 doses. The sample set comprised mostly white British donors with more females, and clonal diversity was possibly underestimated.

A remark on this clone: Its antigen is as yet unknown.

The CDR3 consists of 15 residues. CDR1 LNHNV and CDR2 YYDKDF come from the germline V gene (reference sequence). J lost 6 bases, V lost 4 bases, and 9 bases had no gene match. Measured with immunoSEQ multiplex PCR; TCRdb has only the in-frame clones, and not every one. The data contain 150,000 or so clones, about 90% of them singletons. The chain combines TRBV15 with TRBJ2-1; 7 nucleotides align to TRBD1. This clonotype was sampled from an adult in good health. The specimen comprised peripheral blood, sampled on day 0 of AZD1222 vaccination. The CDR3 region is CATSKRQGKGNEQFF. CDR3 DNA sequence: TGTGCCACCAGCAAAAGACAGGGTAAGGGCAATGAGCAGTTCTTC.